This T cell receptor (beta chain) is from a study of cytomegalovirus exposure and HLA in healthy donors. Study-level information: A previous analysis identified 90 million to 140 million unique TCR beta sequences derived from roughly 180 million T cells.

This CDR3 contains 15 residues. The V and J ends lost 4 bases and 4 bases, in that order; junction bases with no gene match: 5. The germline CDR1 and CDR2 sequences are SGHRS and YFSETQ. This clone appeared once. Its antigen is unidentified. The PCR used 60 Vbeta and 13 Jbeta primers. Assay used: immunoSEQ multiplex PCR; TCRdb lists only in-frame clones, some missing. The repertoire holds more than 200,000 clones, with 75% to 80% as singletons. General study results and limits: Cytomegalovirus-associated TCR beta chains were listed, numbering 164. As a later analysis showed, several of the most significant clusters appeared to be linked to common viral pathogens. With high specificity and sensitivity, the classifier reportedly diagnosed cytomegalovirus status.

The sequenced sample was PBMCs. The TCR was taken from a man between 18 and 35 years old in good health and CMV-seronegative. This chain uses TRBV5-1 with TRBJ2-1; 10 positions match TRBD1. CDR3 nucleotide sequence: TGCGCCAGCAGCGGAGGGACAGGGGTTTACAATGAGCAGTTCTTC. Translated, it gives CASSGGTGVYNEQFF.